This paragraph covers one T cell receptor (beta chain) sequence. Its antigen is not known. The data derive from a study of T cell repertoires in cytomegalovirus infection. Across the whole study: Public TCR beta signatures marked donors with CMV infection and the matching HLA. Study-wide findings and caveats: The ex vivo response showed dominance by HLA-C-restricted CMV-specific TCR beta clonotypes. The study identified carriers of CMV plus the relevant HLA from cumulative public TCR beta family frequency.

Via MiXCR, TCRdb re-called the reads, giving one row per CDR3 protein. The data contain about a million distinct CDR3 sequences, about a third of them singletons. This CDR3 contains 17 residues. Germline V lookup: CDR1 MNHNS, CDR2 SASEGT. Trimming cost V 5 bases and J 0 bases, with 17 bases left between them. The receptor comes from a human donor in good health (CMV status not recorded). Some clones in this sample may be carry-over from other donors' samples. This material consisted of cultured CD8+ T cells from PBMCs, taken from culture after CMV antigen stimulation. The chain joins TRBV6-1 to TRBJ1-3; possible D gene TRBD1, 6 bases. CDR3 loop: CASSTNRAPSSGNTIYF. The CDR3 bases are TGTGCCAGCAGTACTAACAGGGCACCAAGCTCTGGAAACACCATATATTTT.